This T cell receptor beta chain was retrieved from a study of blood T cell repertoires in COVID-19. Study-level information: Nucleic acid was either cDNA or gDNA, and it came from T cells, B-cell-depleted T cells, or PBMCs.

Germline CDR1 is ENHRY and CDR2 is SYGVKD. V dropped 7 bases and J dropped 6 bases, with 13 bases sitting between them. CDR3 size: 13 residues. Profiling relied on immunoSEQ multiplex PCR, and the TCRdb table lists in-frame clones only, not all of them. The sample holds some 130,000 clones, about 72% seen once. This receptor was identified in a woman aged 70-85 years with acute or convalescent COVID-19. The sample was peripheral blood. The gene calls are TRBV10-3 and TRBJ2-1; D not certain. The CDR3, as DNA: TGTGCCATCACGCACAACGAGGTCAATGAGCAGTTCTTC. Protein: CAITHNEVNEQFF.